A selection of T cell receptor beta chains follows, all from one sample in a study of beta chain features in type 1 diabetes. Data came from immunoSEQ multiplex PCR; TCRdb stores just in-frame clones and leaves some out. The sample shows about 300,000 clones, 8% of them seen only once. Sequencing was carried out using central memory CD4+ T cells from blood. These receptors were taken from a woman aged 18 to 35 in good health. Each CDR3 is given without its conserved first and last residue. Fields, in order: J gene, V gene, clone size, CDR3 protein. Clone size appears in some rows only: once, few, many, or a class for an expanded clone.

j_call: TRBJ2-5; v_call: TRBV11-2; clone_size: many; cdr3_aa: ASSYQSGAQETQY
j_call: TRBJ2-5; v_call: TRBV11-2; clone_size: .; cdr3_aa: ASSPDPGPLTQY
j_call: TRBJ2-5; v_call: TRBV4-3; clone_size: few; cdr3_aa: ASSRQAGIETQY
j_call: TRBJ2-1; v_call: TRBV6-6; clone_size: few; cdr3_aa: ASKPRNSGSSYEQF
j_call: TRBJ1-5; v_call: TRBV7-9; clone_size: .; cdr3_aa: ASSPGTGARQPQH
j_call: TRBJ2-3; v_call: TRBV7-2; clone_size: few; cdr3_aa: ASSLAGGGAGDTQY
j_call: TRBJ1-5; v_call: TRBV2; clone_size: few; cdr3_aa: ASTGAWGSNQPQH
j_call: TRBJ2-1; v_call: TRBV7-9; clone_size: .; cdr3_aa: ASSLGGSYNEQF
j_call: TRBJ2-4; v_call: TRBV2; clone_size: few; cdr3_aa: ASRAPQGLAGVVGKNIQY
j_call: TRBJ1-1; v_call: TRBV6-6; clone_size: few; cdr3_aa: ASSYSGTLTEAF
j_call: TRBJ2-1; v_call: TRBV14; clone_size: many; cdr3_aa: ASSPLTGRVNEQF
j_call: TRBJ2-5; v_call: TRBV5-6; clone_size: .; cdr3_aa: ASSLLSGQETQY
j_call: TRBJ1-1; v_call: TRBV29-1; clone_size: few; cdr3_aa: SVTNGGNTEAF
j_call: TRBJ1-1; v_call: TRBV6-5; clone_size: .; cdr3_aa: ASRTSNRATEAF
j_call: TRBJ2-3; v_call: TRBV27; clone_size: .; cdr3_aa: ASAANTDTQY
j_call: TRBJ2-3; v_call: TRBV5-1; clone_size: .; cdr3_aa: ASSPGQGLDTQY
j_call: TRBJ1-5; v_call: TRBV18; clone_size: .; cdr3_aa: ASSPSLTGGEGQPQH
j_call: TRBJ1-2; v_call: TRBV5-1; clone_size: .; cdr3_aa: ASSLTHNSYGYT
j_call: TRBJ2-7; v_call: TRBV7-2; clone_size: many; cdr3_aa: ASGRYGGMYEQY
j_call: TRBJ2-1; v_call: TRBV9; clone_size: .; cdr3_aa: ASSVTAGESGHNEQF
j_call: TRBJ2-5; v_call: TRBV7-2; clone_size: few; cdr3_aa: ASSLAASGTQETQY
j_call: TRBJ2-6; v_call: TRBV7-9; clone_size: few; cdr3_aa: ASSLGTGVFSGANVLT
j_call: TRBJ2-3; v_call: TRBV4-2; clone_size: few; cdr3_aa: ASSQATGTTDTQY
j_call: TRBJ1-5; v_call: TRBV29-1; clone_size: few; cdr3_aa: SVEFPNQPQH
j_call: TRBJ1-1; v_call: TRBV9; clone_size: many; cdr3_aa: ASSVGPEGNTEAF
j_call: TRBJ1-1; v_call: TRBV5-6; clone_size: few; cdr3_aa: ASSLGGQGGTEAF
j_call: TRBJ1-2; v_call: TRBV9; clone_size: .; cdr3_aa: ASSPRTKNYGYT
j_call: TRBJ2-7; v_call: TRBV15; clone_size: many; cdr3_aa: ATSRPSGIVYEQY
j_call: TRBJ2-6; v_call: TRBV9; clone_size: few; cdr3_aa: ASSVGHSSGANVLT
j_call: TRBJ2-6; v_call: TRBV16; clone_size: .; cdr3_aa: ASSQVRGARVVLT
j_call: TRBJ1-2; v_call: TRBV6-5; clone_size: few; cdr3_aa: ASSRRPEGGYT
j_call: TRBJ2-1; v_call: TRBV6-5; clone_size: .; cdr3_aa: ASSRRTGKYNEQF
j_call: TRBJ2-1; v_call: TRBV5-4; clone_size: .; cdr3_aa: ASSPGGGSYNEQF
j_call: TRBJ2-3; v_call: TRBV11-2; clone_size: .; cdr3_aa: ASSLDHSSGPV
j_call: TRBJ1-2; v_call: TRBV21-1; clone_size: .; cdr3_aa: ASSTVGGWEGYT
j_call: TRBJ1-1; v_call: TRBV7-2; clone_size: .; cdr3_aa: ASSTERGNTEAF
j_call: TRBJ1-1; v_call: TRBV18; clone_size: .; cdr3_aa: ASYQGIGTEAF
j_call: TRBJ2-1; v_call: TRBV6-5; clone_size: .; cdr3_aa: ASSYSGTGAQSEQF
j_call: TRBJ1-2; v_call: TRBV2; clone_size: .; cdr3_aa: ASSELSIRGGYGYT
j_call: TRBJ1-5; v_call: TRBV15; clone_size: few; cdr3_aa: ATKGQGRNQPQH
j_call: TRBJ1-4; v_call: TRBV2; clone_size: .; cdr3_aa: ASSYRPGPNEKLF
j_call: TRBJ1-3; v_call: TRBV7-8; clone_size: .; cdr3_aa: ASSVRSSGNTIY
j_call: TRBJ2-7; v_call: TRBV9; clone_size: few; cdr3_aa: ASSPHVASYEQY
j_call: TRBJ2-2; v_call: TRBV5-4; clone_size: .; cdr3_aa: ASSSPGEGGELF
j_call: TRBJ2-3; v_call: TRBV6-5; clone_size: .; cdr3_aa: ASSYSDTDTQY
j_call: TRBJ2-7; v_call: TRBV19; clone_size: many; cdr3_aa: ASSIDPSEQY
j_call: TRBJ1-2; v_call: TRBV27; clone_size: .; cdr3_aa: ASSLKQGHGYT
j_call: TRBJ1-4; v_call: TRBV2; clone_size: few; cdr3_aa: ASRLWTDPVFEKLF
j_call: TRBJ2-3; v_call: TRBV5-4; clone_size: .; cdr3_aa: ASSPSGTTTDTQY
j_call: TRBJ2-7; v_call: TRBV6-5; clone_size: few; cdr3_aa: ASSYLREQY
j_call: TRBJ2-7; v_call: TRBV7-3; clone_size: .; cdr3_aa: ASSFRASYEQY
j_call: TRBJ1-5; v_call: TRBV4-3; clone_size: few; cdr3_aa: ASSQGGRGDQPQH
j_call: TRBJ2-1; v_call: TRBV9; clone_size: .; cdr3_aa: ASSVGFSGTTRGEQF